The 15 T cell receptor beta chains below come from one sample, sequenced in a study of shared clonotypes between healthy human individuals. Produced via immunoSEQ multiplex PCR; TCRdb's table is partial and in-frame only. Among roughly 2,300,000 clones listed, around 90% were seen once. The material sequenced was naive CD4+ T cells from PBMCs. The subset: CD45RA+ positively selected. Receptors were obtained from a man aged 18 to 29 in good health. Some clones in this sample may be carry-over from other donors' samples.

The gene calls are TRBV5-1 and TRBJ1-4, with D unclear. Trimming stripped 0 bases from V and 3 bases from J, with 3 bases between. The CDR3 is made up of 13 amino acids. CDR1 is SGHRS and CDR2 is YFSETQ in the germline V gene. The CDR3 DNA reads as TGCGCCAGCAGCTTGGAGCCTAATGAAAAACTGTTTTTT. Translation: CASSLEPNEKLFF.

This clone has only one observation. This sequence joins TRBV10-1 and TRBJ2-2; 9 bases are shared with TRBD1. The junction had 5 bases not matched to a gene; V was cut back by 6 bases and J by 6 bases. CDR3 size: 14 residues. Germline V gene data show CDR1 as WNHNN and CDR2 as SYGVQD (reference sequence). Written as DNA, the CDR3 is TGCGCCAGCAGCGAACGACAGGGGGCCGGGGAGCTGTTTTTT. Translating gives CASSERQGAGELFF.

This clone was seen a few times. This sample also contains other DNA sequences that code for the same CDR3. The J gene is TRBJ1-5, the V gene TRBV28; TRBD1 agrees at 8 bases. The CDR3 spans 14 residues. The germline V gene has CDR1 MDHEN and CDR2 SYDVKM. V was clipped by 6 bases and J by 2 bases; unmatched bases: 3. The CDR3 DNA reads TGTGCCAGCAGCCCGGGACAGGGCAATCAGCCCCAGCATTTT. This gives the protein CASSPGQGNQPQHF.

V and J are TRBV9 and TRBJ2-7, with a weak D call TRBD1 (6 bases). Germline V gene lookup returns CDR1 SGDLS and CDR2 YYNGEE. V was shortened by 3 bases and J by 0 bases, with 13 bases between the two germline ends. The CDR3 spans 15 residues. The CDR3 DNA reads as TGTGCCAGCAGCGGAGGACAGATCAACTCCTACGAGCAGTACTTC. This encodes CASSGGQINSYEQYF.

This chain links TRBV29-1 with TRBJ2-2; 9 bases align to TRBD2. V was clipped by 4 bases and J by 2 bases; unmatched bases: 5. The germline V gene encodes CDR1 SQVTM and CDR2 ANQGSEA. The CDR3 totals 15 residues. The CDR3 nucleotides are TGCAGCGTTGGCTGGCGGGAGGGTAACACCGGGGAGCTGTTTTTT. Its translation is CSVGWREGNTGELFF.

The V and J genes are TRBV5-4 and TRBJ2-4; D possibly corresponds to TRBD1 (6 bases). Germline loops: CDR1 SGHNT, CDR2 YYREEE (reference sequence). CDR3 size: 16 residues. V was clipped by 6 bases and J by 0 bases, with 16 bases between them. The CDR3 protein is CASTVSGDLAKNIQYF. The CDR3 DNA reads TGTGCCAGCACCGTGTCAGGGGACCTAGCCAAAAACATTCAGTACTTC.

On this clone: Additional DNA sequences in this sample encode the identical CDR3. The chain carries TRBV28 and TRBJ2-7; D is tentatively TRBD1 or TRBD2 (5 bases each). The CDR3 is 14 residues long. The germline V and J ends were trimmed by 7 bases and 2 bases, with 15 bases remaining between them. Germline CDR1 reads MDHEN; CDR2 reads SYDVKM. This chain's CDR3 is CASTPGRTTYEQYF. The CDR3 coding sequence is TGTGCCAGCACTCCGGGACGGACAACCTACGAGCAGTACTTC.

The rearrangement joins TRBV28 to TRBJ2-1; no definite D call. CDR1 is MDHEN, CDR2 SYDVKM, per germline. V shed 8 bases and J shed 3 bases, with 20 bases lying between them. This CDR3 has 16 amino acids. The CDR3 is CASLFRAALNYNEQFF. As DNA, the CDR3 is TGTGCCAGCCTCTTCCGAGCTGCCTTGAACTACAATGAGCAGTTCTTC.

The chain combines TRBV7-9 with TRBJ2-3; 8 bases line up with TRBD2. V was clipped by 4 bases and J by 8 bases; unmatched bases: 2. Germline V gene data show CDR1 as SEHNR and CDR2 as FQNEAQ (reference sequence). This CDR3 has 12 residues. For the CDR3, the DNA is TGTGCCAGCAGCTCTAGCGGGCGTACGCAGTATTTT. Protein product: CASSSSGRTQYF.

The chain has TRBV28 and TRBJ2-7; TRBD2 matches 9 bases. The CDR3 is 15 residues long. V lost 6 bases and J lost 5; bases outside the gene matches: 11. Germline V gene data show CDR1 as MDHEN and CDR2 as SYDVKM. Written as DNA, the CDR3 is TGTGCCAGCAGCCCTAGCAGCGGGAGGTTTAACGAGCAGTACTTC. This encodes CASSPSSGRFNEQYF.

On this clone: The same CDR3 is also encoded by other DNA sequences in this sample. The chain carries TRBV27 and TRBJ1-4; D unresolved. This CDR3 has 15 residues. V was pared by 2 bases and J by 0 bases, with 7 bases between. Germline V lookup: CDR1 MNHEY, CDR2 SMNVEV (reference sequence). CDR3 amino acids: CASSLRAATNEKLFF. The CDR3 nucleotides are TGTGCCAGCAGTTTAAGGGCCGCAACTAATGAAAAACTGTTTTTT.

The gene calls are TRBV14 and TRBJ2-3; D uncertain. The germline CDR1 and CDR2 sequences are SGHDN and FVKESK. CDR3 length: 16 amino acids. Trimming pared 0 bases from V and 0 bases from J, leaving 10 bases between. The CDR3 bases are TGTGCCAGCAGCCAAGATGTGGGATTCAGCACAGATACGCAGTATTTT. It yields the protein CASSQDVGFSTDTQYF.

The chain uses TRBV5-1 and TRBJ1-5; maybe TRBD1 (5 bases). V lost 0 bases, J lost 6 bases, and 22 bases lay in between. Germline CDR1 and CDR2: SGHRS and YFSETQ. The length of the CDR3 is 18 residues. The CDR3 DNA follows: TGCGCCAGCAGCTTGGGAACGGCCGACAGTCCGGGCAGTCAGCCCCAGCATTTT. Translated, it gives CASSLGTADSPGSQPQHF.

As for this clone: The sample has other DNA sequences that encode this CDR3 too. V gene TRBV11-3 combines with J gene TRBJ2-1; D is undetermined. The V and J ends lost 1 base and 5 bases respectively, with 6 bases between them. CDR1 is SGHNT, CDR2 YENEEA, per germline. The CDR3 loop spans 13 amino acids. This CDR3 is CASSLGSNNEQFF. DNA for the CDR3: TGTGCCAGCAGCTTAGGCAGCAACAATGAGCAGTTCTTC.

The chain has TRBV18 and TRBJ2-7, with 10 nucleotides matching TRBD2. Germline CDR1 reads KGHSH; CDR2 reads LQKENI. J lost 4 bases, V lost 6 bases, and 12 bases had no gene match. The CDR3 extends over 16 amino acids. The DNA of the CDR3 is TGTGCCAGCTCCCCAGGCGGCAGCGGGAGGGGGTACGAGCAGTACTTC. Its translation is CASSPGGSGRGYEQYF.